These 2 T cell receptor beta chains came from one sample sequenced in a study of blood T cells in healthy people across ages. Combining a sample-barcoded 5' primer with a J-beta primer mix, a second PCR ran for about 6 to 12 cycles. TCRdb itself ran the 5' RACE reads through MiXCR, one entry per CDR3 protein. The data show some 930,000 distinct CDR3 sequences, with about 27% seen just once and roughly a tenth held by the top ten. These data also formed part of another study, on T cells of mothers and their children.

Sequences were obtained from blood. These receptors originate from a woman aged 40 to 50 in good health.

This clonotype has only a few counts. This chain links TRBV7-9 with TRBJ1-2, with D unclear. The ends were cut back, 2 bases at V and 6 bases at J, with 10 bases in the middle. The CDR3 totals 13 residues. Germline V CDR1 and CDR2: SEHNR, FQNEAQ (reference sequence). The CDR3 region is CASSLLNGDGYTF. Here the CDR3 DNA reads TGTGCCAGCAGCTTATTAAATGGGGATGGCTACACCTTC.

This clonotype has just a few counts. The gene calls are TRBV30 and TRBJ1-1, with D possibly TRBD1 on 5 matching bases. The CDR3 totals 13 residues. The V gene lost 3 bases and the J gene lost 6 bases, with 14 bases spanning the gap. Germline CDR1 is GTSNPN and CDR2 is SVGIG (reference sequence). Here the CDR3 reads CAWRGRASAEAFF. CDR3 nucleotide sequence: TGTGCCTGGAGGGGCAGGGCAAGCGCTGAAGCTTTCTTT.